This TCR beta chain came from a study of T-cell memory formation after mild COVID-19. Study observations and caveats: Clones contracting across day 15 to 85 had a balanced CD4/CD8 profile; later expanding clones leaned CD4+.

A note on this clonotype: What it recognizes is unknown.

This CDR3 has 17 amino acids. The V gene's germline CDR1 is MNHNS and CDR2 SASEGT. The ends were cut back, 10 bases at V and 2 bases at J, with 26 bases in the middle. TCRdb called the 5' RACE reads again in MiXCR, with one record for every CDR3 protein. The sample includes about 560,000 distinct CDR3 sequences, 15% to 20% seen only once; the top ten take roughly 8.2%. Sequenced material: PBMCs or a T cell subset sorted from them (not recorded which). The chain recombines TRBV6-1 with TRBJ2-5; D ambiguous. The receptor's source is an adult woman who had mild COVID-19 (a few samples of this study predate the infection). Cell type and time point are not known. The CDR3: CATKQLESGLIQETQYF. The CDR3 bases are TGTGCCACCAAACAGCTAGAAAGTGGCTTAATACAAGAGACCCAGTACTTC.